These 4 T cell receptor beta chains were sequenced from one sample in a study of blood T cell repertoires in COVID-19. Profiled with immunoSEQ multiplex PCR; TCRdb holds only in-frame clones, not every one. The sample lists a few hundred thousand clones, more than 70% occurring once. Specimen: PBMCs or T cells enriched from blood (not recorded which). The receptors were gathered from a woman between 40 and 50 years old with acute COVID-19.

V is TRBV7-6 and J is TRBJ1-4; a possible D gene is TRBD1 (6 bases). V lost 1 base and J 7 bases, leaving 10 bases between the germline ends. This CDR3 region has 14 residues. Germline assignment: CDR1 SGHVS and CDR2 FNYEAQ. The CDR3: CASSLGAGAEKLFF. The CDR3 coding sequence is TGTGCCAGCAGCTTAGGTGCAGGGGCTGAAAAACTGTTTTTT. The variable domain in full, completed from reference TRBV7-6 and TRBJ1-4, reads GAGVSQSPRYKVTKRGQDVALRCDPISGHVSLYWYRQALGQGPEFLTYFNYEAQQDKSGLPNDRFSAERPEGSISTLTIQRTEQRDSAMYRCASSLGAGAEKLFFGSGTQLSVL.

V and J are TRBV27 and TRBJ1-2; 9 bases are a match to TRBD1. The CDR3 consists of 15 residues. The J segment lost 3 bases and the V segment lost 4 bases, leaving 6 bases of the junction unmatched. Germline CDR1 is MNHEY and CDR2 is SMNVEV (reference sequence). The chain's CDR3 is CASSSRTGADYGYTF. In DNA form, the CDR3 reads TGTGCCAGCAGTTCTAGGACAGGGGCGGACTATGGCTACACCTTC.

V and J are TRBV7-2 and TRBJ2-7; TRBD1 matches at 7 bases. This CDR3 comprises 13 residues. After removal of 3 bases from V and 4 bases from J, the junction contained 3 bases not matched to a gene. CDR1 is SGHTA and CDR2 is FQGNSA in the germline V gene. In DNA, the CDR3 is TGTGCCAGCAGCTTGGCACAGGGGTACGAGCAGTACTTC. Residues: CASSLAQGYEQYF. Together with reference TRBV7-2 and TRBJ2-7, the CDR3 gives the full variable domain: GAGVSQSPSNKVTEKGKDVELRCDPISGHTALYWYRQSLGQGLEFLIYFQGNSAPDKSGLPSDRFSAERTGGSVSTLTIQRTQQEDSAVYLCASSLAQGYEQYFGPGTRLTVT.

CDR3: CASSLREGLNYGYTF. In DNA, the CDR3 is TGTGCCAGCAGCTTACGCGAGGGACTTAACTATGGCTACACCTTC. The chain combines TRBV7-2 with TRBJ1-2; D might be TRBD1 (5 bases). Looked up from germline, CDR1 is SGHTA and CDR2 is FQGNSA. This CDR3 contains 15 residues. The germline V and J ends were trimmed by 2 bases and 1 base, with 11 bases remaining between them.